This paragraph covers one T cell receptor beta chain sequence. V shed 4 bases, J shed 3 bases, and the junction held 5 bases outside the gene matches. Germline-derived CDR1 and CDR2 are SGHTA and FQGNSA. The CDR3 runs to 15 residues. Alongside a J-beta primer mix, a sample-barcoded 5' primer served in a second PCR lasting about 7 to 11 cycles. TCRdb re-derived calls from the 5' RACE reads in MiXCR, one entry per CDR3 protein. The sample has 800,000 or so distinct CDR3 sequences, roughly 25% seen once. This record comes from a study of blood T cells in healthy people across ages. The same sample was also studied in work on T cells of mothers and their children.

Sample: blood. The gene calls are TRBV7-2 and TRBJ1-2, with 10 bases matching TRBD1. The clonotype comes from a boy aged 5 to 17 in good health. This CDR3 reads CASSSDRGLDYGYTF. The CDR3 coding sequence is TGTGCCAGCAGCTCCGACAGGGGGCTTGACTATGGCTACACCTTC.